This T cell receptor (beta chain) was found in a study of graft-versus-host responses after intestinal transplantation. Study-wide findings and caveats: Levels of circulating GvH clones at their peak were associated with early post-transplant HvG declines.

Note on this clone: Its antigen is as yet unknown.

Profiled with immunoSEQ multiplex PCR; TCRdb holds only in-frame clones, not every one. The repertoire holds around 23,000 clones, with 80% to 90% as singletons. The CDR3 has 15 residues. The germline gives CDR1 MNHEY, CDR2 SMNVEV (reference sequence). V shed 0 bases and J 11 bases; nucleotides not matched to a gene: 6. The J gene is TRBJ1-6, the V gene TRBV27; 8 bases match TRBD1. Sample: PBMCs, taken approximately 450 days after intestinal transplant. The TCR sequence derives from a human patient who received an intestinal transplant, so some T cells may come from the graft donor. In nucleotides, the CDR3 is TGTGCCAGCAGTTTATCGCCGGACAGGGTGGCACCCCTCCACTTT. Its translation is CASSLSPDRVAPLHF.